This TCR beta chain was profiled in a study of sequential checkpoint blockade in melanoma. The treatment was: randomized to nivolumab then ipilimumab (arm A) or the reverse (arm B). There are a few counts of this clone. TCRdb's copy holds only in-frame clones and misses some; the assay was immunoSEQ multiplex PCR. The table records about 18,000 clones, around 70% of them present only once. The CDR3 covers 12 residues. From germline, CDR1 is ENHRY and CDR2 SYGVKD. V lost 10 bases to trimming and J lost 10 bases; unmatched junction nucleotides: 5. The specimen was tumor tissue (inferred from file names), collected from a patient given nivolumab and ipilimumab in sequence. The TCR sequence derives from a human donor with melanoma. V is TRBV10-3 and J is TRBJ2-1; 12 nucleotides align to TRBD2. This CDR3 is CASSTSGREQFF. CDR3 sequence (DNA): TGTGCCAGCTCGACTAGCGGGAGAGAGCAGTTCTTC.